The subject of this entry is one T cell receptor beta chain. Its antigen is not identified. This sample is part of a study of T cell repertoires in cytomegalovirus infection. Study-wide context: CMV infection plus the matching HLA type was flagged by public TCR beta signatures.

General study findings and limits: It was HLA-C-restricted CMV-specific TCR beta clonotypes that dominated the response ex vivo. There were carriers of CMV plus the relevant HLA, and cumulative public TCR beta family frequency identified them.

TCRdb re-called the reads with MiXCR, one entry per CDR3 protein. The table has hundreds of thousands of distinct CDR3 sequences, 30% to 40% seen once. This CDR3 has 14 residues. The germline V gene has CDR1 DFQATT and CDR2 SNEGSKA (reference sequence). V gave up 5 bases and J gave up 0 bases; unmatched junction bases: 2. The sequencing used cultured PBMCs, collected from culture after CMV antigen stimulation. The gene calls are TRBV20-1 and TRBJ2-1, with 9 nucleotides matching TRBD2. The TCR sequence derives from a human donor in good health (CMV status not recorded). Some clones in this sample may be carry-over from other donors' samples. CDR3 nucleotide sequence: TGCAGTGCTCTAGCGGGAACCTCCTACAATGAGCAGTTCTTC. Translating it yields CSALAGTSYNEQFF.